This T cell receptor (beta chain) originates from a study of blood T cell repertoires in COVID-19. Study at large: The origin of the acute and convalescent COVID-19 samples was the United States, Italy and Spain. The cDNA or gDNA used as material had been derived from T cells, B-cell-depleted T cells, or PBMCs.

As originally analysed: Reference gene primer amplification in the assay estimated nucleated cell counts. Assay: immunoSEQ multiplex PCR; the TCRdb copy retains only in-frame clones and omits some. The DNA was the basis for D and trimming; V, J and clone size are from that table. The sample lists some 110,000 clones; around 90% were seen once. Trimming left V 2 bases short and J 1 base short, with 9 bases between. The CDR3 covers 16 residues. Germline V CDR1 and CDR2: WSHSY, SAAADI. The chain combines TRBV10-2 with TRBJ1-6; D remains ambiguous. Material: peripheral blood. The receptor comes from a human donor in a cohort sampled during active COVID-19. CDR3 loop: CASSETGRSYNSPLHF. CDR3 bases: TGCGCCAGCAGTGAGACCGGTCGGTCCTATAATTCACCCCTCCACTTT.